Only one count was recorded for the clone carrying this T cell receptor beta chain. Its target is unknown. Sequence at one end of the junction differs from germline and may be a read error. The CDR3 runs 14 residues. The germline gives CDR1 SSHAT, CDR2 FNYEAQ (reference sequence). This entry is derived from a study of shared clonotypes between healthy human individuals. Findings of the study overall: Against clonotypes common to all four donors, non-shared ones had lower generation probabilities. Relative to memory subsets, naive subsets generally showed larger estimated richness. At large depth, rarefaction still showed sorted-subset sequencing to be incomplete.

TCRdb keeps only in-frame clones here, not all; method: immunoSEQ multiplex PCR. The sample shows 2 million to 2.5 million clones, approximately 95% of them seen only once. The sequence came from a young man in good health. This chain connects TRBV7-7 to TRBJ2-1, with 7 bases lining up with TRBD2. The sample was naive CD4+ T cells sorted from blood. Noted subset: CD45RA+ positively selected. The CDR3 DNA follows: TGTGCTAGCAGCTTAGCGCCCGGGGGGAATGAGCAGTTCTTC. It is translated as CASSLAPGGNEQFF.